These 14 T cell receptor beta chains originate from one sample sequenced in a study of blood T cell repertoires in COVID-19. The assay was immunoSEQ multiplex PCR, and TCRdb's table has in-frame clones only and misses some. The sample holds about 150,000 clones, 88% seen once. The sequenced sample was peripheral blood. The origin of the receptors is a man in his forties or fifties who had recovered from COVID-19.

The V gene is TRBV5-5, the J gene TRBJ1-6; 8 nucleotides align to TRBD1. The germline V gene encodes CDR1 SGHKS and CDR2 YYEKEE (reference sequence). The CDR3 totals 17 residues. V lost 1 base, J lost 8 bases, and 11 bases stayed unmatched. The CDR3 is CASSLNFQGARYSPLHF. The CDR3 region has the DNA TGTGCCAGCAGCTTGAATTTCCAGGGGGCGCGATATTCACCCCTCCACTTT.

This chain uses TRBV6-5 with TRBJ1-1; the D gene is possibly TRBD1 (5 bases). The CDR3 has 13 amino acids. The germline V and J ends were trimmed by 8 bases and 1 base, with 11 bases remaining between them. The germline V gene encodes CDR1 MNHEY and CDR2 SVGAGI. This chain's CDR3 is CASREQGNTEAFF. CDR3 bases: TGTGCCAGCCGGGAGCAGGGGAACACTGAAGCTTTCTTT.

The chain uses TRBV30 and TRBJ2-7; tentative D call: TRBD1 (5 bases). The V gene's germline CDR1 is GTSNPN and CDR2 SVGIG (reference sequence). The CDR3 spans 11 residues. The V gene lost 1 base and the J gene lost 4 bases, with 5 bases spanning the gap. The CDR3 nucleotides are TGTGCCTGGAGTGAGGGGTACGAGCAGTACTTC. Translating it yields CAWSEGYEQYF.

The chain couples TRBV6-5 to TRBJ1-3; 8 nucleotides agree with TRBD1. In germline, CDR1 is MNHEY, CDR2 SVGAGI. Trimming cost V 7 bases and J 2 bases; bases outside gene matches: 4. This CDR3 contains 14 residues. CDR3 bases: TGTGCCAGCACCCGCAGGGGGCCTGGAAACACCATATATTTT. Translated, it gives CASTRRGPGNTIYF.

This chain connects TRBV5-1 to TRBJ2-2; a weak D match, TRBD1 (6 bases). The germline CDR1 and CDR2 sequences are SGHRS and YFSETQ. Between the trimmed V and J ends, which lost 0 bases and 4 bases, there was a span of 16 bases. The CDR3 totals 17 residues. The CDR3 bases are TGCGCCAGCAGCTTGGTTGCAGGGGCGCAGAGCACCGGGGAGCTGTTTTTT. Protein: CASSLVAGAQSTGELFF.

The chain is built from TRBV21-1 and TRBJ2-7; the table names TRBD2, a call not compared with the DNA. TRBV21-1 represents a pseudogene. The CDR3 loop spans 18 amino acids. CDR3 DNA sequence: TGTGCCAGCAGCGCGAAGTCCTTCACTAGCGGGGGCAACTACGAGCAGTACTTC. This gives the protein CASSAKSFTSGGNYEQYF.

V gene TRBV2 combines with J gene TRBJ2-7, with 8 nucleotides matching TRBD1. J lost 0 bases, V lost 6 bases, and 7 bases had no gene match. Looked up from germline, CDR1 is SNHLY and CDR2 is FYNNEI. The CDR3 consists of 15 residues. CDR3 in DNA: TGTGCCAGCAGGGAACAGGGGGTAAGCTCCTACGAGCAGTACTTC. This translates into CASREQGVSSYEQYF.

V gene TRBV29-1 combines with J gene TRBJ1-4, with 8 bases that match TRBD1. The ends lost 5 bases at V and 2 bases at J; junction bases unmatched: 1. The CDR3 has 13 residues. Germline V lookup: CDR1 SQVTM, CDR2 ANQGSEA. The CDR3 DNA is TGCAGCGTTCAGGGGGCCACTAATGAAAAACTGTTTTTT. Translating it yields CSVQGATNEKLFF.

This sequence joins TRBV4-3 and TRBJ2-7, with TRBD2 as a possible D gene (6 bases). This CDR3 is 13 amino acids long. With 0 bases removed from V and 7 bases from J, the gap between germline ends came to 10 bases. Germline V CDR1 and CDR2: LGHNA, YSLEER. CDR3 sequence (DNA): TGCGCCAGCAGCCAAGATAAGGGAGGAGAGCAGTACTTC. Its translation is CASSQDKGGEQYF.

This clone has a single count. V usage is TRBV7-2 and J usage is TRBJ1-5; TRBD1 might be the D (5 bases). Trimming pared 1 base from V and 2 bases from J, leaving 9 bases between. CDR1 and CDR2 (germline): SGHTA, FQGNSA. The CDR3 has 15 residues. The CDR3 bases are TGTGCCAGCAGCTTAGTAAGGGGTGGCAATCAGCCCCAGCATTTT. Its protein product is CASSLVRGGNQPQHF.

The V gene is TRBV4-3, the J gene TRBJ2-3; D possibly corresponds to TRBD2 (5 bases). Per germline, CDR1 LGHNA and CDR2 YSLEER. The CDR3 has 19 amino acids. V gave up 0 bases and J gave up 0 bases, with 19 bases separating them. The DNA of the CDR3 is TGCGCCAGCAGCCAAGACATGGTACGGGGATTCACTAGCACAGATACGCAGTATTTT. Translating it yields CASSQDMVRGFTSTDTQYF.

This chain connects TRBV28 to TRBJ1-4; no clear D. Deletions cut 1 base from V and 7 bases from J, with 4 bases between. The CDR3 length is 12 residues. In germline, CDR1 is MDHEN, CDR2 SYDVKM. The CDR3 reads CASSLFGEKLFF. CDR3 nucleotide sequence: TGTGCCAGCAGTTTATTCGGTGAAAAACTGTTTTTT.

The chain combines TRBV7-3 with TRBJ2-3; 7 nucleotides match TRBD2. Trimming took 0 bases from V and 3 from J; bases not matched to a gene: 12. CDR3 length: 18 amino acids. CDR1 SGHTA and CDR2 FQGTGA come from the germline V gene. The CDR3 loop is CASSLTASAGVSTDTQYF. CDR3 DNA: TGTGCCAGCAGCTTAACAGCATCCGCGGGAGTTAGTACAGATACGCAGTATTTT.

The chain recombines TRBV6-5 with TRBJ2-3; D possibly corresponds to TRBD1 (7 bases). CDR1 MNHEY and CDR2 SVGAGI come from the germline V gene. Trimming shortened V by 6 bases and J by 6 bases, and 16 bases separated the two germline ends. CDR3 length equals 14 residues. The CDR3 reads CASSGTGEVDTQYF. For the CDR3, the DNA is TGTGCCAGCAGCGGTACAGGGGAGGTGGATACGCAGTATTTT.